These T cell receptor beta chains were read from a single sample in a study of T cell responses to AZD1222 COVID-19 vaccine. Produced via immunoSEQ multiplex PCR; TCRdb's table is partial and in-frame only. The sample yields about 120,000 clones, about 91% seen once. The input for sequencing was peripheral blood, taken on day 0 of AZD1222 vaccination. These receptors were obtained from an adult in good health. Each CDR3 is given with its conserved first and last residue. Each record gives: V gene, CDR3 protein.

TRBV12-3/TRBV12-4 CASSLQAYEQYF
TRBV4-1 CASRRTGGGQPQHF
TRBV9 CASSGAFGETQYF
TRBV7-9 CASSGTGAGANVLTF
TRBV6-5 CASSYGTEVREQYF
TRBV27 CASSLGTGAYEQYF
TRBV6-5 CASSYGGASTDTQYF
TRBV5-1 CASSLSSVSLEEKLFF
TRBV6-6 CASSSLAGELFF
TRBV6-4 CASRPGQGRAFF
TRBV18 CASSPTGADTEAFF
TRBV6-5 CASSAVTVYEQYF
TRBV4-1 CASSQEGRYSYTF